One sample yielded the 30 T cell receptor beta chains listed below, sequenced in a study of cytotoxic CD8 clonotypes in ibrutinib-treated CLL. Measured with immunoSEQ multiplex PCR; TCRdb has only the in-frame clones, and not every one. Here the sample spans approximately 45,000 clones, 50% to 80% being singletons. The material was PBMCs, obtained after 24 months of ibrutinib treatment. These receptors were obtained from a human donor with chronic lymphocytic leukemia.

This clone was seen a handful of times. This sequence joins TRBV4-1 and TRBJ2-1, with D unclear. This CDR3 spans 13 amino acids. Trimming removed 3 bases at V and 6 bases at J, with 9 bases between. Germline CDR1 reads MGHRA; CDR2 reads YSYEKL. CDR3 sequence reads: CASSHSLGNEQFF. The CDR3 coding sequence is TGCGCCAGCAGCCACTCACTGGGCAATGAGCAGTTCTTC.

This chain uses TRBV7-9 with TRBJ1-2; possible D gene TRBD1, 5 bases. V lost 0 bases, J lost 0 bases, and 17 bases lay in between. The CDR3 has 18 amino acids. Germline V gives CDR1 SEHNR, CDR2 FQNEAQ (reference sequence). The CDR3 coding sequence is TGTGCCAGCAGCTTAGCGCGAGGGGTTGGTACGGCTAACTATGGCTACACCTTC. Translating gives CASSLARGVGTANYGYTF.

For the CDR3, the DNA is TGTGCCAGCAAGATGGCAGGCTACAATCAGCCCCAGCATTTT. Translation gives CASKMAGYNQPQHF. V gene TRBV27 combines with J gene TRBJ1-5; D gene uncertain. CDR1 is MNHEY, CDR2 SMNVEV, per germline (reference sequence). This CDR3 spans 14 amino acids. V lost 7 bases, J lost 3 bases, and 13 bases lay in between.

The genes are TRBV30 and TRBJ1-1; weak D call: TRBD1 (5 bases). Trimming removed 4 bases from V and 0 bases from J, with 12 bases in between. Germline V gene data show CDR1 as GTSNPN and CDR2 as SVGIG (reference sequence). The CDR3 runs to 14 residues. The CDR3 DNA reads as TGTGCCTGGATGGTTTTCAGGGTGAACACTGAAGCTTTCTTT. This translates into CAWMVFRVNTEAFF.

V is TRBV21-1 and J is TRBJ2-2; the table's D gene call, TRBD2, was not cross checked with the DNA. TRBV21-1 constitutes a pseudogene. The CDR3 length is 17 residues. This chain's CDR3 is CASSDIAGGPNTGELFF. The CDR3, as DNA: TGTGCCAGCAGCGATATAGCGGGGGGGCCGAACACCGGGGAGCTGTTTTTT.

The gene calls are TRBV25-1 and TRBJ2-6; D remains ambiguous. Germline V CDR1 and CDR2: MGHDK, SYGVNS. This CDR3 is 13 amino acids long. Trimming took 2 bases from V and 10 from J, leaving 9 bases between them. The CDR3 region is CASSEGLTNVLTF. As DNA, the CDR3 is TGTGCCAGCAGTGAAGGGTTGACAAACGTCCTGACTTTC.

This clone has only a few counts. This sequence joins TRBV11-2 and TRBJ1-1, with 7 bases that match TRBD1. The ends lost 3 bases at V and 5 bases at J; junction bases unmatched: 9. Germline CDR1 SGHAT, CDR2 FQNNGV. This CDR3 spans 15 amino acids. CDR3 DNA: TGTGCCAGCAGCTTGCCGACAGGGTGGAGGACTGAAGCTTTCTTT. It codes for CASSLPTGWRTEAFF.

CDR3 in amino acids: CASSVLAGADTGELFF. DNA of the CDR3: TGTGCCAGCAGTGTACTAGCGGGGGCCGACACCGGGGAGCTGTTTTTT. This chain joins TRBV6-4 and TRBJ2-2; 11 bases line up with TRBD2. V lost 4 bases and J lost 3; bases outside the gene matches: 4. The CDR3 has 16 amino acids. Germline-derived CDR1 and CDR2 are MRHNA and SNTAGT.

The chain combines TRBV27 with TRBJ2-7; no firm D call. Germline assignment: CDR1 MNHEY and CDR2 SMNVEV (reference sequence). Trimming cost V 6 bases and J 7 bases, with 13 bases left between them. This CDR3 has 12 amino acids. The CDR3 protein is CASRNRGGEQYF. CDR3 sequence (DNA): TGTGCCAGCAGAAACCGAGGCGGAGAGCAGTACTTC.

This chain links TRBV28 with TRBJ2-5, with D possibly TRBD1 on 6 matching bases. CDR1 is MDHEN, CDR2 SYDVKM, per germline. Trimming left V 7 bases short and J 5 bases short, with 17 bases between. The CDR3 covers 14 residues. CDR3: CASTLTGRVETQYF. The CDR3 nucleotides read TGTGCCAGCACCCTTACAGGGCGGGTCGAGACCCAGTACTTC. The variable domain in full, with the rest retrieved from reference TRBV28 and TRBJ2-5, is DVKVTQSSRYLVKRTGEKVFLECVQDMDHENMFWYRQDPGLGLRLIYFSYDVKMKEKGDIPEGYSVSREKKERFSLILESASTNQTSMYLCASTLTGRVETQYFGPGTRLLVL.

The chain uses TRBV30 and TRBJ1-2; 7 bases line up with TRBD1. The CDR3 runs to 12 residues. V dropped 1 base and J dropped 5; count of bases not matched to a gene: 1. In germline, CDR1 is GTSNPN, CDR2 SVGIG (reference sequence). This CDR3 is CAWSAQGYGYTF. DNA for the CDR3: TGTGCCTGGAGTGCACAGGGGTATGGCTACACCTTC.

The chain carries TRBV11-2 and TRBJ1-1; tentatively, D is TRBD1 (5 bases). Trimming shortened V by 3 bases and J by 4 bases, and 15 bases separated the two germline ends. This CDR3 comprises 15 residues. CDR1 SGHAT and CDR2 FQNNGV come from the germline V gene. The CDR3 sequence is CASSFEAGGGTEAFF. In DNA form, the CDR3 reads TGTGCCAGCAGCTTTGAAGCGGGGGGTGGCACTGAAGCTTTCTTT.

This clone was recorded once. The chain couples TRBV9 to TRBJ1-4; D unclear. CDR1 is SGDLS, CDR2 YYNGEE, per germline. The length of the CDR3 is 15 residues. Trimming took off 2 bases at V and 3 bases at J, with 11 bases between the two ends. Here the CDR3 DNA reads TGTGCCAGCAGCGTTGCCGCGCGAGCTAATGAAAAACTGTTTTTT. Translation gives CASSVAARANEKLFF. Full variable domain (remainder filled in from reference TRBV9 and TRBJ1-4): DSGVTQTPKHLITATGQRVTLRCSPRSGDLSVYWYQQSLDQGLQFLIQYYNGEERAKGNILERFSAQQFPDLHSELNLSSLELGDSALYFCASSVAARANEKLFFGSGTQLSVL.

This clone was picked up one time. The genes are TRBV28 and TRBJ2-5; D assignment may be TRBD1 or TRBD2 (5 bases each). V lost 1 base and J lost 4, with 13 bases in between. The germline V gene encodes CDR1 MDHEN and CDR2 SYDVKM. The CDR3 sequence is 15 residues long. CDR3 coding DNA: TGTGCCAGCAGTTTATCGAGGGGAAGAGGAGAGACCCAGTACTTC. The encoded protein is CASSLSRGRGETQYF.

CDR3 DNA: TGCGCCAGCAGCTTGATGCCGGGGAATGCCGAGCAGTACTTC. Amino acids: CASSLMPGNAEQYF. The V and J genes are TRBV5-1 and TRBJ2-7; possibly TRBD2 for D (5 bases). Trimming removed 1 base from V and 6 bases from J, with 14 bases in between. The CDR3 loop spans 14 amino acids. The germline CDR1 and CDR2 sequences are SGHRS and YFSETQ.

The V call is TRBV6-1, the J call TRBJ2-5, with 11 bases that match TRBD2. Germline values: CDR1 MNHNS, CDR2 SASEGT. The CDR3 runs 15 residues. V lost 8 bases, J lost 1 base, and 6 bases stayed unmatched. CDR3 DNA sequence: TGTGCCAGCGGACTAGCGGGTGGGTTCCAAGAGACCCAGTACTTC. This gives the protein CASGLAGGFQETQYF.

CDR3 DNA: TGTGCCAGCCACCGGCTCTACGAGCAGTACTTC. Translating it yields CASHRLYEQYF. This rearrangement joins TRBV6-1 to TRBJ2-7; D gene uncertain. CDR1 is MNHNS and CDR2 is SASEGT in the germline V gene. The V end lost 8 bases, the J end lost 3 bases, and 8 bases lay between the germline ends. The CDR3 contains 11 residues.

This clone came up a few times. V usage is TRBV2 and J usage is TRBJ1-3; no definite D call. CDR3 size: 15 residues. With 7 bases removed from V and 3 bases from J, the gap between germline ends came to 16 bases. Germline CDR1 is SNHLY and CDR2 is FYNNEI. CDR3 bases: TGTGCCAGCACCGGCGGACGTACGATTGGAAACACCATATATTTT. Translated, it gives CASTGGRTIGNTIYF.

V and J are TRBV5-5 and TRBJ2-5; perhaps TRBD2 as D (6 bases). V was cut by 8 bases and J by 5 bases, with 19 bases left in between. The length of the CDR3 is 14 residues. Germline CDR1 reads SGHKS; CDR2 reads YYEKEE (reference sequence). The CDR3 here is CARTWGRTRETQYF. The DNA of the CDR3 is TGTGCCAGAACGTGGGGGAGGACCCGGGAGACCCAGTACTTC.

The chain links TRBV5-6 to TRBJ2-5, with 7 bases that match TRBD1. From germline, CDR1 is SGHDT and CDR2 YYEEEE. V dropped 0 bases and J dropped 5; count of bases not matched to a gene: 7. The CDR3 has 15 residues. The CDR3 DNA is TGTGCCAGCAGCTTGGATTGGCAGGGACAGGAGACCCAGTACTTC. Protein product: CASSLDWQGQETQYF.

This sequence joins TRBV10-3 and TRBJ1-1; D possibly corresponds to TRBD1 (5 bases). Trimming took off 2 bases at V and 1 base at J, with 8 bases between the two ends. The CDR3 is 14 amino acids. The germline V gene encodes CDR1 ENHRY and CDR2 SYGVKD. DNA of the CDR3: TGTGCCATCAGTGAGGCAGGGACGAACACTGAAGCTTTCTTT. Its protein product is CAISEAGTNTEAFF.

CDR3 bases: TGTGCCACCAGCAGAGGAAAGATAGCGGGGGGGCAAGAGACCCAGTACTTC. Amino acid sequence: CATSRGKIAGGQETQYF. The chain employs TRBV15 and TRBJ2-5; 11 positions agree with TRBD2. Trimming at V came to 1 base and at J to 2 bases, leaving 6 bases not matched to a gene. CDR1 and CDR2 (germline): LNHNV, YYDKDF (reference sequence). The CDR3 is 17 residues long.

This clone was counted a few times. The rearrangement uses TRBV14 and TRBJ2-1, with no clear D. Germline V gene sequence: CDR1 SGHDN, CDR2 FVKESK. The CDR3 loop spans 15 amino acids. Between the trimmed V and J ends, which lost 4 bases and 1 base, there was a span of 11 bases. The CDR3 sequence is CASSPMGGSYNEQFF. CDR3 nucleotides: TGTGCCAGCAGCCCCATGGGTGGGTCCTACAATGAGCAGTTCTTC.

CDR3 sequence: CASTAGVHGYTF. The CDR3 bases are TGTGCCAGCACGGCAGGGGTTCATGGCTACACCTTC. The chain recombines TRBV2 with TRBJ1-2, with D tentatively TRBD1 (6 bases). The CDR3 has 12 residues. CDR1 is SNHLY, CDR2 FYNNEI, per germline. Trimming stripped 7 bases from V and 6 bases from J, with 12 bases between.

The rearrangement uses TRBV5-1 and TRBJ1-4; D is uncertain. The CDR3 covers 14 residues. Between the trimmed V and J ends, which lost 2 bases and 0 bases, there was a span of 5 bases. CDR1 is SGHRS and CDR2 is YFSETQ in the germline V gene. The CDR3 sequence: CASSLAATNEKLFF. CDR3 coding DNA: TGCGCCAGCAGCTTAGCAGCAACTAATGAAAAACTGTTTTTT.

The chain is built from TRBV21-1 and TRBJ1-6; TRBD1 was called by the table and not checked on the DNA. TRBV21-1 corresponds to a pseudogene. The CDR3 has 18 residues. In DNA form, the CDR3 reads TGTGCCAGCTCTAGGGGACAGGCAAGAAGCTCCTATAATTCACCCCTCCACTTT. Residues: CASSRGQARSSYNSPLHF.

This clone was recorded once. The chain couples TRBV27 to TRBJ1-6; 8 bases map to TRBD1. With 3 bases clipped from V and 7 bases from J, the junction kept 2 bases outside the gene matches. CDR3 size: 14 residues. Germline assignment: CDR1 MNHEY and CDR2 SMNVEV (reference sequence). CDR3 bases: TGTGCCAGCAGTTTGGGACAGGTGAATTCACCCCTCCACTTT. This gives the protein CASSLGQVNSPLHF.

J is TRBJ2-1 and V is TRBV5-1; unclear D gene. The CDR3 has 14 amino acids. CDR1 is SGHRS, CDR2 YFSETQ, per germline. V lost 2 bases to trimming and J lost 2 bases, with 8 bases between them. CDR3 DNA: TGCGCCAGCAGCTTTTCAAGTCCCTACAATGAGCAGTTCTTC. Encoded protein: CASSFSSPYNEQFF.

The rearrangement joins TRBV30 to TRBJ2-1; 14 bases are shared with TRBD2. Looked up from germline, CDR1 is GTSNPN and CDR2 is SVGIG (reference sequence). The junction had 12 bases not matched to a gene; V was cut back by 0 bases and J by 8 bases. There are 18 residues in the CDR3. Here the CDR3 reads CAWSVQLRLAGGKYEQFF. CDR3 sequence (DNA): TGTGCCTGGAGTGTACAGTTGCGACTAGCGGGAGGGAAGTATGAGCAGTTCTTC.

CDR3 nucleotides: TGTGCCAGCAGCTCGACCTGGCAGGGAGAGACCCAGTACTTC. It is translated as CASSSTWQGETQYF. V is TRBV5-6 and J is TRBJ2-5; D may be TRBD1 (5 bases). The V end was cut by 3 bases, the J end by 4 bases, with 13 bases between. Germline CDR1 reads SGHDT; CDR2 reads YYEEEE. The CDR3 extends over 14 amino acids.